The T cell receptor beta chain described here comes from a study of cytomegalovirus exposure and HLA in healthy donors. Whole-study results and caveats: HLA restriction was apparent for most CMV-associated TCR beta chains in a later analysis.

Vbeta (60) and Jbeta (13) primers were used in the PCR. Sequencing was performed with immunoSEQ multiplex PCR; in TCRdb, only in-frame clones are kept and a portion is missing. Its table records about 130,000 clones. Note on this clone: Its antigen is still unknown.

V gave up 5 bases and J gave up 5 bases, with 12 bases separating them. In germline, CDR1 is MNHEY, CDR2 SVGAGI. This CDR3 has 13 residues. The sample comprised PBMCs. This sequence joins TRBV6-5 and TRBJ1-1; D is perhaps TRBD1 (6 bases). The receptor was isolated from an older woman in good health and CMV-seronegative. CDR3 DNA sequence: TGTGCCAGCAGTCTCGTTAGGGGGACTGAAGCTTTCTTT. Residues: CASSLVRGTEAFF.